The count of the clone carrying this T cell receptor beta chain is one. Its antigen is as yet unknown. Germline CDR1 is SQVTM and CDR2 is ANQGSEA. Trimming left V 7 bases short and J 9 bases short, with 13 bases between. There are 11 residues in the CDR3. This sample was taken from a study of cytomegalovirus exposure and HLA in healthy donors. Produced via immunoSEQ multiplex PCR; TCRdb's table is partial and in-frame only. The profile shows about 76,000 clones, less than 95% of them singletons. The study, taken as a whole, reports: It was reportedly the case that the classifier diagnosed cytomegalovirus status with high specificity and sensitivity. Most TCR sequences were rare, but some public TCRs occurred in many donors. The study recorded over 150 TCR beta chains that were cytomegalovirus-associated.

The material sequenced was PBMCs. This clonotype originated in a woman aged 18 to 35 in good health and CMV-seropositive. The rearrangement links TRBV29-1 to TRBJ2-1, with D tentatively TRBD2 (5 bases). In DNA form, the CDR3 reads TGCAGCGGGGCGGGCTCAGGTGAGCAGTTCTTC. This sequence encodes CSGAGSGEQFF.